Below are 8 T cell receptor beta chains sequenced from a single sample in a study of beta chain features in type 1 diabetes. Study-wide results and caveats: Shorter TCRB CDR3s, moderately but significantly so, marked every one of the four CD4+ subsets in Type 1 diabetes patients.

No antigen has been assigned to these receptors. What was sequenced were expressed TCRB transcripts, since all of the isolated RNA had been reverse transcribed. TCRdb's copy holds only in-frame clones and misses some; the assay was immunoSEQ multiplex PCR. The sample consists of some 190,000 clones, approximately 8% of them appearing once. Specimen: central memory CD4+ T cells from blood. The receptors were sampled from a woman aged 40 to 55 with type 1 diabetes.

As regards this clone: Other DNA sequences in the same sample also yield this CDR3. The rearrangement links TRBV27 to TRBJ1-4; the D is unclear. In germline, CDR1 is MNHEY, CDR2 SMNVEV (reference sequence). The CDR3 is 14 residues long. V lost 0 bases and J lost 6, with 8 bases in between. Here the CDR3 DNA reads TGTGCCAGCAGTTTATCACGGGGTTATGAAAAACTGTTTTTT. It encodes CASSLSRGYEKLFF.

This clone was picked up a small number of times. V gene TRBV15 combines with J gene TRBJ2-1; 9 bases align to TRBD2. V was clipped by 2 bases and J by 2 bases; unmatched bases: 4. The CDR3 spans 16 residues. Germline lookup yields CDR1 LNHNV and CDR2 YYDKDF (reference sequence). The CDR3 loop reads CATSRSQRGAYNEQFF. CDR3 in DNA: TGTGCCACCAGCAGATCCCAGCGGGGGGCCTACAATGAGCAGTTCTTC.

CDR3 sequence (DNA): TGTGCCAGCTCACGGGGCGAAGGGACCCAGTACTTC. Residues: CASSRGEGTQYF. The chain employs TRBV18 and TRBJ2-5; D might be TRBD1 (5 bases). V was cut by 4 bases and J by 7 bases, with 10 bases left in between. CDR1 KGHSH and CDR2 LQKENI come from the germline V gene. The CDR3 is 12 amino acids.

A few counts support this clone. The V gene is TRBV9, the J gene TRBJ1-2; D might be TRBD1 (5 bases). Germline CDR1 reads SGDLS; CDR2 reads YYNGEE. This CDR3 has 17 residues. Trimming stripped 3 bases from V and 5 bases from J, with 23 bases between. CDR3 sequence (DNA): TGTGCCAGCAGCGGAGGCCCCTCGGCAGGGATATCTTATGGCTACACCTTC. This codes for CASSGGPSAGISYGYTF.

V gene TRBV28 combines with J gene TRBJ1-1, with D tentatively TRBD1 (5 bases). Trimming took 6 bases from V and 6 from J, leaving 11 bases between them. This CDR3 region has 12 residues. CDR1 is MDHEN, CDR2 SYDVKM, per germline. CDR3 protein: CASSPDSAEAFF. In DNA, the CDR3 is TGTGCCAGCAGCCCCGACAGCGCTGAAGCTTTCTTT.

The chain has TRBV6-1 and TRBJ1-3, with D possibly being TRBD1 (6 bases). The V gene lost 8 bases and the J gene lost 5 bases, with 10 bases spanning the gap. Germline CDR1 MNHNS, CDR2 SASEGT. This CDR3 region has 12 residues. This chain's CDR3 is CASSRDRNTIYF. CDR3 DNA: TGTGCCAGCTCGAGGGACAGAAACACCATATATTTT.

The chain employs TRBV7-8 and TRBJ2-5; no reliable D call. Germline CDR1 is SGHVS and CDR2 is FQNEAQ. V was trimmed by 5 bases and J by 4 bases, leaving 8 bases between them. CDR3 length equals 12 residues. In nucleotides, the CDR3 is TGTGCCAGCAGCCCCAACGGAGAGACCCAGTACTTC. Its protein is CASSPNGETQYF.

The chain recombines TRBV7-3 with TRBJ2-7; 7 bases map to TRBD2. This CDR3 has 15 amino acids. J was trimmed by 3 bases and V by 4 bases; bases with no gene match: 9. The germline CDR1 and CDR2 sequences are SGHTA and FQGTGA. In DNA form, the CDR3 reads TGTGCCAGCAGCTCGACGGGGGGAGCGGGCTACGAGCAGTACTTC. Residues: CASSSTGGAGYEQYF.